Listed below are T cell receptor beta chains from one sample, sequenced in a study of blood T cells in healthy people across ages. One entry per CDR3 protein results from TCRdb running MiXCR on the 5' RACE reads. The sample gives approximately 680,000 distinct CDR3 sequences, less than 40% of which show up once; over 15% is in the top ten. Sample: blood. These TCRs come from a woman of 80 years or more in good health. The conserved cysteine and the conserved F or W are not part of the CDR3 here.

CDR3 protein | CDR3 length | J gene | V gene
SASDSRTGTEAF | 12 | TRBJ1-1 | TRBV20-1
ASTRRRFATNEKLF | 14 | TRBJ1-4 | TRBV28
ASSLNEQGKAF | 11 | TRBJ1-1 | TRBV7-9
SAVSGQVNTGELF | 13 | TRBJ2-2 | TRBV20-1
SVSPGTRSHEQY | 12 | TRBJ2-7 | TRBV29-1
ASRQQGARDNEQF | 13 | TRBJ2-1 | TRBV6-5
ACTHDNQPQH | 10 | TRBJ1-5 | TRBV30
SARVGTGTLYEQY | 13 | TRBJ2-7 | TRBV20-1
ASSLKGLGTDTQY | 13 | TRBJ2-3 | TRBV28
SARPAGWNEQF | 11 | TRBJ2-1 | TRBV20-1
ASSQDGQENIQY | 12 | TRBJ2-4 | TRBV4-2
SARDADRPYEQY | 12 | TRBJ2-7 | TRBV20-1
ASSPFGQASSGANVLT | 16 | TRBJ2-6 | TRBV9
SAGPVERGYT | 10 | TRBJ1-2 | TRBV20-1
SARGIPGRGNTEAF | 14 | TRBJ1-1 | TRBV20-1
ASSQLVPTEAF | 11 | TRBJ1-1 | TRBV4-1
SARSAETQY | 9 | TRBJ2-5 | TRBV20-1
SARDVGGTKTQY | 12 | TRBJ2-5 | TRBV20-1
ASSHPGAGGNQPQH | 14 | TRBJ1-5 | TRBV16
AWAPGFDGGELF | 12 | TRBJ2-2 | TRBV30
ASSLEGGPDNEQF | 13 | TRBJ2-1 | TRBV11-2
ASSPSGGAFNEQF | 13 | TRBJ2-1 | TRBV7-9
ASSQDGLGAAPRSGYT | 16 | TRBJ1-2 | TRBV4-1
ASSVGTGPNTEAF | 13 | TRBJ1-1 | TRBV14
ASSPGDPNQPQH | 12 | TRBJ1-5 | TRBV7-2
SASRVSDRREQY | 12 | TRBJ2-4 | TRBV20-1
AISPSWEVPYEKLF | 14 | TRBJ1-4 | TRBV10-3
AWSATGFGADTQY | 13 | TRBJ2-3 | TRBV30
ASTRTERGYGYT | 12 | TRBJ1-2 | TRBV2
ASSLSDIVSSGANVLT | 16 | TRBJ2-6 | TRBV6-5
SARGGRGAQYSLGDSGANVLT | 21 | TRBJ2-6 | TRBV20-1
ASSLYRETEAF | 11 | TRBJ1-1 | TRBV5-1
ASSSPMGGEAF | 11 | TRBJ1-1 | TRBV9
AWSVQIAGGQETQY | 14 | TRBJ2-5 | TRBV30
ASSRDEYGANVLT | 13 | TRBJ2-6 | TRBV6-5
AIRGDRRLTEANVLT | 15 | TRBJ2-6 | TRBV10-3
ASSSRGAVHEQF | 12 | TRBJ2-1 | TRBV12-3/TRBV12-4
SARASPPKQGYGYT | 14 | TRBJ1-2 | TRBV20-1
SANSRGLNTEAF | 12 | TRBJ1-1 | TRBV20-1
ASSERGEYGYT | 11 | TRBJ1-2 | TRBV6-1
ASSPRGYPNEQF | 12 | TRBJ2-1 | TRBV12-3/TRBV12-4
ASSFSGLHTAQY | 12 | TRBJ2-7 | TRBV28
ASSYVGQGASGELF | 14 | TRBJ2-2 | TRBV7-3
ASSLGDRGNQPQH | 13 | TRBJ1-5 | TRBV7-2
ASSRRGGQNIQY | 12 | TRBJ2-4 | TRBV6-2/TRBV6-3
ASTLQGVGANVLT | 13 | TRBJ2-6 | TRBV6-1
ASSPQGSSYAQY | 12 | TRBJ2-7 | TRBV28
ASSYPRGARSTDTQY | 15 | TRBJ2-3 | TRBV6-2/TRBV6-3
ASSEVRGYGYT | 11 | TRBJ1-2 | TRBV25-1
ASSFGSRGRSETQY | 14 | TRBJ2-5 | TRBV7-8
ASSSLAGEGHEQY | 13 | . | TRBV12-3/TRBV12-4